This T cell receptor (beta chain) was profiled in a study of CD8+CD57+ T cells in acquired aplastic anemia. About the study: Sorted CD4+ and CD8+ cells gave a mean 3.2 ug DNA, range roughly 0.18 to 27.4 ug. General study findings and limits: Overlapping CD8+ CDR3 repertoires of patients and controls contained around 31 shared sequences.

Patients who underwent sequencing had shown CD8+CD57+ cell expansion by flow cytometry. CDR3 length: 21 amino acids. The germline V gene encodes CDR1 SGHAT and CDR2 FQDESV (reference sequence). V gave up 5 bases and J gave up 5 bases, with 36 bases separating them. CDR3 and TCR beta VDJ profiling relied on genomic DNA as the template. Via MiXCR, TCRdb re-called the reads, giving one row per CDR3 protein. This sample carries 95,000 to 150,000 distinct CDR3 sequences, under 60% of them seen once, and the ten largest clones take 25% to 35%. Note on this clonotype: The target antigen is unknown.

The chain carries TRBV11-1 and TRBJ2-5; D is perhaps TRBD1 (6 bases). The sample taken for sequencing was sorted CD4+, CD8+, or CD8+CD57+ T cells (not recorded which) from PBMCs. The clonotype comes from a human donor with aplastic anemia. For the CDR3, the DNA is TGTGCCAGCAGCCACAGGCCGACGAACACCGGGGAGCTAGGGGGTCGGGAGACCCAGTACTTC. It encodes CASSHRPTNTGELGGRETQYF.